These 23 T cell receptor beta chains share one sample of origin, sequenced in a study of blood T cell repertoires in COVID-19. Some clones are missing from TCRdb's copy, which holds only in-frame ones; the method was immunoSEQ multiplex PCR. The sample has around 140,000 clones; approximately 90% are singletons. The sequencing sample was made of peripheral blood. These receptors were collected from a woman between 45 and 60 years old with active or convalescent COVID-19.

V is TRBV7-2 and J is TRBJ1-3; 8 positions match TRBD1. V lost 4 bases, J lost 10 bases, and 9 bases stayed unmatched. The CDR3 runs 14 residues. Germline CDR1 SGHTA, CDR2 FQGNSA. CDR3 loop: CASSWDRFPPTIYF. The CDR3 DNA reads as TGTGCCAGCAGCTGGGACAGGTTCCCCCCTACCATATATTTT. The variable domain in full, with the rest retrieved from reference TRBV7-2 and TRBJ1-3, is GAGVSQSPSNKVTEKGKDVELRCDPISGHTALYWYRQSLGQGLEFLIYFQGNSAPDKSGLPSDRFSAERTGGSVSTLTIQRTQQEDSAVYLCASSWDRFPPTIYFGEGSWLTVV.

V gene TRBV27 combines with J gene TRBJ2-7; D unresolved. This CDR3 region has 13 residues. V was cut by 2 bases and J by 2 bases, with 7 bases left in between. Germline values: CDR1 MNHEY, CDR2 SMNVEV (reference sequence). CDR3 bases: TGTGCCAGCAGTTTAACGTTAGCCTACGAGCAGTACTTC. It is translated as CASSLTLAYEQYF.

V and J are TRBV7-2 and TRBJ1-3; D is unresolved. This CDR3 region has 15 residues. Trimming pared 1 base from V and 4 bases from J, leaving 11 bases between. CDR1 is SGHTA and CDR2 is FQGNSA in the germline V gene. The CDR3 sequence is CASSLDRLRGNTIYF. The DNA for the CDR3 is TGTGCCAGCAGCTTAGATAGGCTGAGGGGAAACACCATATATTTT.

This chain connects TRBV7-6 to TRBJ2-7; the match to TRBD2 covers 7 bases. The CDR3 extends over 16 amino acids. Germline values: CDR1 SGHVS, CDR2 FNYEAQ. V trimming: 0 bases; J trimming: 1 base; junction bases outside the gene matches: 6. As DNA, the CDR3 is TGTGCCAGCAGCTTAGCGGCTGGGAGGGAATCCTACGAGCAGTACTTC. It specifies CASSLAAGRESYEQYF.

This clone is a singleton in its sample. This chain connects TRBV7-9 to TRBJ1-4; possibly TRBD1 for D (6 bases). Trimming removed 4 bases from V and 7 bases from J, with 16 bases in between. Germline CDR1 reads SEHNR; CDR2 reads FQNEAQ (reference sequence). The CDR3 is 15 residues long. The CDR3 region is CASSSTGWESEKLFF. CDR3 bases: TGTGCCAGCAGCTCCACAGGGTGGGAGAGTGAAAAACTGTTTTTT.

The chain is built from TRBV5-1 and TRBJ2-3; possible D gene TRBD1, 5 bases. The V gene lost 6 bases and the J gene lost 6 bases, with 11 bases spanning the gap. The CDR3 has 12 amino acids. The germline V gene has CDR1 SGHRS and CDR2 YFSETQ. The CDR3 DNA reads TGCGCCAGCACCCTGGCAGGGGATACGCAGTATTTT. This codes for CASTLAGDTQYF.

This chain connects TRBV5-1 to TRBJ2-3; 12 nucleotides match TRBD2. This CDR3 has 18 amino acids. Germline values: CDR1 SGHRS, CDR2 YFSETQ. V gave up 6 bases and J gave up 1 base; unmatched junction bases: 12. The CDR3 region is CASNTASGGALGTDTQYF. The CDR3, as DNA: TGCGCCAGCAACACGGCTAGCGGGGGGGCCTTGGGCACAGATACGCAGTATTTT.

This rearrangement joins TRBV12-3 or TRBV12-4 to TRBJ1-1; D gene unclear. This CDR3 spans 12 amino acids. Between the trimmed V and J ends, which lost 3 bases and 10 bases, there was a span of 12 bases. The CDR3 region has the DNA TGTGCCAGCAGTTTTTGGTTGTCGGGAGCTTTCTTT. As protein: CASSFWLSGAFF.

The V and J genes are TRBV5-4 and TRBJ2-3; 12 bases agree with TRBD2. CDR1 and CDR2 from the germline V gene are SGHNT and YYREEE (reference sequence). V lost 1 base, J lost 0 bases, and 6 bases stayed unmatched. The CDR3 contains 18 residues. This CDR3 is CASSLKLAGGPSTDTQYF. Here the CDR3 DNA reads TGTGCCAGCAGCTTGAAACTAGCGGGAGGCCCTAGCACAGATACGCAGTATTTT.

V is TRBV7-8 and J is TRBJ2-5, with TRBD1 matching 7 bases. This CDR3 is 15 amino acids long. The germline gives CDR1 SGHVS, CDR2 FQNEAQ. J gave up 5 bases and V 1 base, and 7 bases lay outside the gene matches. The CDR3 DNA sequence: TGTGCCAGCAGCTTAGACCGCGACAGGGTGGAGACCCAGTACTTC. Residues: CASSLDRDRVETQYF.

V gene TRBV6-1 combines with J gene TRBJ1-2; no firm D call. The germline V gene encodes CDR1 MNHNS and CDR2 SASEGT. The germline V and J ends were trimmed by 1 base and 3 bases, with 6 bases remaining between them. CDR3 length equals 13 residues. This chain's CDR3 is CASSEVDYYGYTF. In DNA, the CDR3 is TGTGCCAGCAGTGAAGTAGACTACTATGGCTACACCTTC.

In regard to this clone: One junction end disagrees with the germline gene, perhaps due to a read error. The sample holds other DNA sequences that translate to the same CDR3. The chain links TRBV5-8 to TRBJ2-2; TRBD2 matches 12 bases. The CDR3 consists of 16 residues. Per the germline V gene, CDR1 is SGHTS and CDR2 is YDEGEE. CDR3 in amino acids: CASSFRLAGESGELFF. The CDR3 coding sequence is TGTGCTAGCAGCTTTCGACTAGCGGGAGAATCAGGGGAGCTGTTTTTT.

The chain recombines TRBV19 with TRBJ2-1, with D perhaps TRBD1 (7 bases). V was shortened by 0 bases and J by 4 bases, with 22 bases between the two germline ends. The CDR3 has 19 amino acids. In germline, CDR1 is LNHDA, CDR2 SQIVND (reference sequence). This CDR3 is CASSIDLLGWAGGYNEQFF. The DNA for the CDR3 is TGTGCCAGTAGTATAGATCTATTAGGTTGGGCAGGGGGGTACAATGAGCAGTTCTTC.

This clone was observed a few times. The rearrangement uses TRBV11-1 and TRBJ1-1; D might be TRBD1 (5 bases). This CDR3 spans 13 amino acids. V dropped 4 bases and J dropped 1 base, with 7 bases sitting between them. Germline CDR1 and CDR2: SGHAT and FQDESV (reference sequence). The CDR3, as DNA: TGTGCCAGCAGCTCGGGGGGGAACACTGAAGCTTTCTTT. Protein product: CASSSGGNTEAFF.

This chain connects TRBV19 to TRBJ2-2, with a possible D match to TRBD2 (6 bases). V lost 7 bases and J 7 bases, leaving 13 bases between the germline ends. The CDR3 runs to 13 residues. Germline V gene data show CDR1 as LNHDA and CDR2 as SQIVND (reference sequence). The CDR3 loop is CASNLLGGGELFF. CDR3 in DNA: TGTGCCAGTAATCTTTTGGGGGGCGGGGAGCTGTTTTTT.

The DNA of the CDR3 is TGTGCCTGGACAGGGGAAATCGCAACCGGGGCTTTCTTT. Protein: CAWTGEIATGAFF. The chain links TRBV30 to TRBJ1-1; D perhaps matches TRBD1 (6 bases). Germline values: CDR1 GTSNPN, CDR2 SVGIG (reference sequence). V lost 4 bases to trimming and J lost 11 bases, with 20 bases between them. This CDR3 has 13 residues.

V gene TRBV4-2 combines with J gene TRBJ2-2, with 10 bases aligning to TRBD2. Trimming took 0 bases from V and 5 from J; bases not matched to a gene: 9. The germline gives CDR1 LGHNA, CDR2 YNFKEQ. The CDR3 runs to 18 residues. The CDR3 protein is CASSQDGLAGVSTGELFF. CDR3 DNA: TGTGCCAGCAGCCAAGACGGGCTAGCGGGAGTATCTACCGGGGAGCTGTTTTTT.

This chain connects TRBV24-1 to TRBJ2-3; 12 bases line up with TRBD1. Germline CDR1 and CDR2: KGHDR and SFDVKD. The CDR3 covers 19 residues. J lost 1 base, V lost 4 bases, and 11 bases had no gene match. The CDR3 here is CATSDSPGQGAWGTDTQYF. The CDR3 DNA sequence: TGTGCCACCAGTGACTCCCCGGGACAGGGGGCATGGGGCACAGATACGCAGTATTTT.

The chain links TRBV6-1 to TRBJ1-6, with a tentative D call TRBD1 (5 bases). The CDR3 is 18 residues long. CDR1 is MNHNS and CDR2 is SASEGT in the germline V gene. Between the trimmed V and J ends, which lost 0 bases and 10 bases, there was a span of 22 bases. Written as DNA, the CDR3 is TGTGCCAGCAGTGAAGCTAAGGCGGGGCGACTGGTGGGCTCACCCCTCCACTTT. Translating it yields CASSEAKAGRLVGSPLHF.

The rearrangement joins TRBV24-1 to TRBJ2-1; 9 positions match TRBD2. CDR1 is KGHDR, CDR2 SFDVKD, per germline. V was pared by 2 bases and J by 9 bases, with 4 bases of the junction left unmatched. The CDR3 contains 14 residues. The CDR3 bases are TGTGCCACCAGTGATTCCCTGACTAGCGGTGAGCAGTTCTTC. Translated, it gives CATSDSLTSGEQFF.

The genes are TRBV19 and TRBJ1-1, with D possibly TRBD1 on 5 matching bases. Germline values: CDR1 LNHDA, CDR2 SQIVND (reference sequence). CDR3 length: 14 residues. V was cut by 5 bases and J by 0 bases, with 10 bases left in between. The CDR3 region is CASSLLTVNTEAFF. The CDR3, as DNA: TGTGCCAGTAGTTTATTGACAGTGAACACTGAAGCTTTCTTT.

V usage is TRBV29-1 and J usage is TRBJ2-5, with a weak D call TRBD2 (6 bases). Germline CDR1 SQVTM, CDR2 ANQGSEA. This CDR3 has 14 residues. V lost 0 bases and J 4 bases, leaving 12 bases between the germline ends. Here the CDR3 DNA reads TGCAGCGTTGAAGATCGGGGACTGTTAGAGACCCAGTACTTC. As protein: CSVEDRGLLETQYF. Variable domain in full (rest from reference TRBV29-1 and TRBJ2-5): SAVISQKPSRDICQRGTSLTIQCQVDSQVTMMFWYRQQPGQSLTLIATANQGSEATYESGFVIDKFPISRPNLTFSTLTVSNMSPEDSSIYLCSVEDRGLLETQYFGPGTRLLVL.

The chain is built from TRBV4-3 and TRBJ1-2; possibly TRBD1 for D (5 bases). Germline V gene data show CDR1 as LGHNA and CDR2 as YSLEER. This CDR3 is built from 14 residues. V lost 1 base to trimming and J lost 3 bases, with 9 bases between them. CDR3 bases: TGCGCCAGCAGCCAAGTTCAGGGCGACTATGGCTACACCTTC. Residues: CASSQVQGDYGYTF.